A selection of T cell receptor beta chains follows, all from one sample in a study of CXCR3-negative and CXCR3-positive naive CD8 T cells. TCRdb reanalyzed the 5' RACE reads and collapses them to one entry per CDR3 protein, without DNA. In total, the table holds 100,000 to 150,000 distinct CDR3 sequences. Sequencing used naive CXCR3- CD8+ T cells from blood. These receptors originate from a human donor in good health. Some clones in this sample may be carry-over from other donors' samples. The CDR3 runs from the conserved cysteine through the conserved F or W.

j_call v_call cdr3_aa
TRBJ2-7 TRBV4-1 CASSFSLGNEQYF
TRBJ1-2 TRBV15 CATSTPSAYGYTF
TRBJ2-7 TRBV12-3/TRBV12-4 CASSWGLTTYEQYF
TRBJ2-5 TRBV29-1 CSVVGTGVEETQYF
TRBJ1-2 TRBV20-1 CSATTRDRTYGYTF
TRBJ1-2 TRBV10-3 CAISDRDREDYGYTF
TRBJ2-1 TRBV11-3 CASSLISAPGDEQFF
TRBJ1-4 TRBV11-2 CASSATRAEKLFF
TRBJ2-7 TRBV29-1 CSVEDEGLDEQYF
TRBJ1-1 TRBV4-3 CASSQGWGTLDTEAFF
TRBJ2-5 TRBV7-9 CASSPAGDPETQYF
TRBJ2-1 TRBV27 CASSLKKYSYNEQFF
TRBJ2-7 TRBV12-3/TRBV12-4 CASTQDRSSYEQYF
TRBJ2-2 TRBV28 CASSPPGLAGGAGELFF
TRBJ1-1 TRBV6-1 CASRGTGMNTEASF
TRBJ2-1 TRBV20-1 CSARGSDRGLYEQFF
TRBJ2-3 TRBV7-2 CASSSGIGNTQYF
TRBJ2-3 TRBV7-2 CASSLATGADTQYF
TRBJ2-2 TRBV11-2 CASSDAGAGELFF
TRBJ2-1 TRBV4-3 CASSTGRGNEQFF
TRBJ2-1 TRBV19 CASSIVGGEQFF
TRBJ2-2 TRBV24-1 CATSDLGAGANTGELFF
TRBJ2-5 TRBV12-3/TRBV12-4 CASTPPPRMGETQYF
TRBJ1-1 TRBV4-1 CASSQLRGYTEAFF
TRBJ2-3 TRBV29-1 CSVFGGEHTDTQYF
TRBJ2-7 TRBV28 CASSFLSGWGEQYF
TRBJ1-2 TRBV29-1 CSVEDPGLTGGYGYTF
TRBJ2-7 TRBV4-3 CASSQAGTLYEQYF
TRBJ2-7 TRBV21-1 CASRDSLYEQYF
TRBJ2-1 TRBV6-2/TRBV6-3 CASSSTRAGQRGHEQFF
TRBJ2-2 TRBV15 CATSRGSGVPGELFF
TRBJ1-4 TRBV27 CASSFEAQNEKLFF
TRBJ1-1 TRBV29-1 CSVDGFETEAFF
TRBJ1-2 TRBV5-1 CASSPRGGYGGYTF
TRBJ1-2 TRBV29-1 CSVGKGSSLYGYTF
TRBJ2-5 TRBV3-1 CASSQGTGGRETQYF
TRBJ2-3 TRBV7-2 CASSSLGGADTQYF
TRBJ2-1 TRBV5-1 CATSSDSYNEQFF